The 32 T cell receptor beta chains given below trace back to one sample, sequenced in a study of blood T cell repertoires in COVID-19. Generated by immunoSEQ multiplex PCR, the TCRdb table keeps only in-frame clones and is missing some. Seen here are roughly 100,000 clones, around four fifths observed once, and the top ten hold 9.8%. Sequenced input: peripheral blood. The source of these receptors is a woman of 80 years or more with acute or convalescent COVID-19.

The chain employs TRBV28 and TRBJ1-2, with TRBD1 as a possible D gene (5 bases). V was shortened by 6 bases and J by 6 bases, with 20 bases between the two germline ends. Germline V CDR1 and CDR2: MDHEN, SYDVKM. The CDR3 loop spans 15 amino acids. Written as DNA, the CDR3 is TGTGCCAGCAGCCCCTTGGGGCGGGGGATTAATGGCTACACCTTC. Translation gives CASSPLGRGINGYTF.

V gene TRBV30 combines with J gene TRBJ1-5; D unresolved. V gave up 5 bases and J gave up 2 bases, with 10 bases separating them. CDR1 GTSNPN and CDR2 SVGIG come from the germline V gene (reference sequence). CDR3 length: 13 amino acids. The CDR3 DNA reads as TGTGCCTGGGGCCTCCGGGGCAATCAGCCCCAGCATTTT. It is translated as CAWGLRGNQPQHF.

This clone was seen many times. The chain uses TRBV2 and TRBJ1-1; no definite D call. V shed 8 bases and J shed 9 bases, with 13 bases lying between them. CDR1 and CDR2 from the germline V gene are SNHLY and FYNNEI. CDR3 length: 11 amino acids. CDR3 region: CASFREGKAFF. In nucleotides, the CDR3 is TGTGCCAGCTTCCGAGAGGGAAAAGCTTTCTTT.

This clone was observed a few times. CDR3 region: CASSYSDTTGELFF. Here the CDR3 DNA reads TGTGCCAGCAGTTACTCCGACACCACCGGGGAGCTGTTTTTT. The chain recombines TRBV6-6 with TRBJ2-2; the D is unclear. Germline lookup yields CDR1 MNHNY and CDR2 SVGAGI (reference sequence). The CDR3 runs 14 residues. V lost 0 bases to trimming and J lost 4 bases, with 6 bases between them.

The CDR3 nucleotides are TGTGCCAGCAGCCCATTAACAGGGAGCTATGGCTACACCTTC. This codes for CASSPLTGSYGYTF. V and J are TRBV7-8 and TRBJ1-2; D is perhaps TRBD1 (6 bases). V shed 5 bases and J shed 4 bases, with 14 bases lying between them. The CDR3 spans 14 residues. The germline V gene has CDR1 SGHVS and CDR2 FQNEAQ.

The chain joins TRBV30 to TRBJ1-1; D ambiguous. V was clipped by 0 bases and J by 4 bases, with 9 bases between them. The CDR3 extends over 13 amino acids. Germline V gives CDR1 GTSNPN, CDR2 SVGIG (reference sequence). The chain's CDR3 is CAWSVQSSTEAFF. The CDR3 DNA reads as TGTGCCTGGAGTGTACAGTCGTCCACTGAAGCTTTCTTT.

This clone was observed a single time. V is TRBV24-1 and J is TRBJ2-3; possibly TRBD2 for D (5 bases). The germline V gene encodes CDR1 KGHDR and CDR2 SFDVKD. Trimming took 4 bases from V and 8 from J, leaving 21 bases between them. The CDR3 is 16 amino acids. CDR3 amino acids: CATSESRTRDRVTQYF. CDR3 bases: TGTGCCACCAGTGAGTCCCGGACCCGGGATAGGGTTACGCAGTATTTT.

The rearrangement joins TRBV3-1 (or the pseudogene TRBV3-2) to TRBJ1-6; D is uncertain. V shed 1 base and J shed 9 bases, with 7 bases lying between them. The CDR3 has 13 residues. Germline assignment: CDR1 LGHDT and CDR2 YNNKEL (reference sequence). The CDR3: CASSQVGRSPLHF. CDR3 sequence (DNA): TGTGCCAGCAGCCAAGTCGGTCGTTCACCCCTCCACTTT.

The chain links TRBV28 to TRBJ2-1; 9 nucleotides agree with TRBD1. Germline lookup yields CDR1 MDHEN and CDR2 SYDVKM. The CDR3 extends over 14 amino acids. V was clipped by 3 bases and J by 7 bases; unmatched bases: 4. The CDR3 bases are TGTGCCAGCAGTTTCGGACAGGGGCGAAATGAGCAGTTCTTC. Amino acids: CASSFGQGRNEQFF.

The chain combines TRBV9 with TRBJ2-2, with 7 bases that match TRBD1. Germline-derived CDR1 and CDR2 are SGDLS and YYNGEE. V trimming: 3 bases; J trimming: 0 bases; junction bases outside the gene matches: 2. The CDR3 covers 15 residues. CDR3 coding DNA: TGTGCCAGCAGCGACCAGGGGGCGAACACCGGGGAGCTGTTTTTT. Protein: CASSDQGANTGELFF.

This clone was seen a handful of times. V gene TRBV3-1 (or the pseudogene TRBV3-2) combines with J gene TRBJ1-6; possible D gene TRBD1, 5 bases. This CDR3 is 14 amino acids long. V lost 2 bases, J lost 8 bases, and 10 bases lay in between. CDR1 and CDR2 (germline): LGHDT, YNNKEL (reference sequence). CDR3 residues: CASSQSGSDSPLHF. The CDR3 bases are TGTGCCAGCAGCCAATCAGGGTCTGATTCACCCCTCCACTTT.

The chain carries TRBV7-2 and TRBJ1-2; 9 bases map to TRBD1. The CDR3 extends over 15 amino acids. The germline CDR1 and CDR2 sequences are SGHTA and FQGNSA. V lost 0 bases, J lost 8 bases, and 7 bases stayed unmatched. CDR3: CASSLAPRQGVGYTF. CDR3 coding DNA: TGTGCCAGCAGCTTAGCCCCCCGACAGGGGGTAGGCTACACCTTC.

This chain connects TRBV28 to TRBJ2-3, with D maybe TRBD2 (6 bases). The CDR3 is 17 residues long. V was clipped by 4 bases and J by 2 bases, with 19 bases between them. Germline V gene sequence: CDR1 MDHEN, CDR2 SYDVKM. The CDR3 DNA follows: TGTGCCAGCAGTTCCCGACCGGGAGTGGGCTTCACAGATACGCAGTATTTT. Protein product: CASSSRPGVGFTDTQYF. Full variable domain (outside the CDR3, taken from reference TRBV28 and TRBJ2-3): DVKVTQSSRYLVKRTGEKVFLECVQDMDHENMFWYRQDPGLGLRLIYFSYDVKMKEKGDIPEGYSVSREKKERFSLILESASTNQTSMYLCASSSRPGVGFTDTQYFGPGTRLTVL.

The chain couples TRBV11-2 to TRBJ2-5; 9 nucleotides line up with TRBD2. V lost 1 base and J lost 6; bases outside the gene matches: 9. CDR3 length equals 16 residues. Per the germline V gene, CDR1 is SGHAT and CDR2 is FQNNGV. The CDR3 region has the DNA TGTGCCAGCAGCTTAGGCTCTATGAGCGGGGGGCAGACCCAGTACTTC. Its translation: CASSLGSMSGGQTQYF.

The V and J genes are TRBV7-6 and TRBJ2-5; D gene ambiguous. The ends were cut back, 5 bases at V and 0 bases at J, with 10 bases in the middle. From germline, CDR1 is SGHVS and CDR2 FNYEAQ. CDR3 size: 14 residues. The CDR3, as DNA: TGTGCCAGCAGCCTAGACCCGGACCAAGAGACCCAGTACTTC. Amino acids: CASSLDPDQETQYF.

The chain recombines TRBV7-9 with TRBJ2-7; 9 positions match TRBD1. The V gene's germline CDR1 is SEHNR and CDR2 FQNEAQ (reference sequence). The CDR3 is 14 residues long. The V and J ends lost 4 bases and 4 bases, in that order; junction bases with no gene match: 5. The CDR3 is CASSSSGTGYEQYF. The CDR3 bases are TGTGCCAGCAGCTCTTCCGGGACAGGGTACGAGCAGTACTTC.

This clone was seen a single time. The chain employs TRBV5-1 and TRBJ2-1; the D gene is possibly TRBD1 (6 bases). Germline CDR1 and CDR2: SGHRS and YFSETQ. Trimming left V 0 bases short and J 6 bases short, with 10 bases between. The CDR3 spans 14 residues. CDR3 sequence: CASSLASGVNEQFF. CDR3 DNA sequence: TGCGCCAGCAGCTTGGCCTCAGGGGTCAATGAGCAGTTCTTC.

The chain couples TRBV19 to TRBJ1-1, with 8 bases lining up with TRBD1. This CDR3 is built from 15 residues. CDR1 and CDR2 from the germline V gene are LNHDA and SQIVND (reference sequence). V shed 4 bases, J shed 1 base, and the junction held 5 bases outside the gene matches. CDR3 region: CASSTRTGSNTEAFF. The CDR3 DNA reads as TGTGCCAGTAGTACTAGGACAGGGTCGAACACTGAAGCTTTCTTT. The whole variable domain, filled in from reference TRBV19 and TRBJ1-1, reads DGGITQSPKYLFRKEGQNVTLSCEQNLNHDAMYWYRQDPGQGLRLIYYSQIVNDFQKGDIAEGYSVSREKKESFPLTVTSAQKNPTAFYLCASSTRTGSNTEAFFGQGTRLTVV.

CDR3 bases: TGCGCCAGCAGCAGGGGACAGGTATCGGATGGCTACACCTTC. Amino acids: CASSRGQVSDGYTF. The J gene is TRBJ1-2, the V gene TRBV5-1, with 8 nucleotides matching TRBD1. V trimming: 4 bases; J trimming: 6 bases; junction bases outside the gene matches: 8. Per the germline V gene, CDR1 is SGHRS and CDR2 is YFSETQ. The CDR3 is 14 residues long. The variable domain in full, with the rest retrieved from reference TRBV5-1 and TRBJ1-2, is KAGVTQTPRYLIKTRGQQVTLSCSPISGHRSVSWYQQTPGQGLQFLFEYFSETQRNKGNFPGRFSGRQFSNSRSEMNVSTLELGDSALYLCASSRGQVSDGYTFGSGTRLTVV.

The sample holds one count of this clone. The chain links TRBV9 to TRBJ2-1; 9 bases agree with TRBD1. Germline CDR1 SGDLS, CDR2 YYNGEE. J was trimmed by 5 bases and V by 3 bases; bases with no gene match: 6. The CDR3 contains 15 residues. The CDR3 loop is CASSAGTGNNNEQFF. The CDR3 DNA reads TGTGCCAGCAGCGCAGGGACAGGGAATAACAATGAGCAGTTCTTC.

This clone was recorded once. The V call is TRBV27, the J call TRBJ2-1; D uncertain. The CDR3 has 11 residues. Per the germline V gene, CDR1 is MNHEY and CDR2 is SMNVEV (reference sequence). V dropped 7 bases and J dropped 4 bases, with 5 bases sitting between them. In nucleotides, the CDR3 is TGTGCCAGCACCGGTTACAATGAGCAGTTCTTC. Protein: CASTGYNEQFF.

The chain uses TRBV6-5 and TRBJ2-2, with D tentatively TRBD2 (6 bases). Germline V CDR1 and CDR2: MNHEY, SVGAGI. Trimming pared 5 bases from V and 1 base from J, leaving 11 bases between. The length of the CDR3 is 15 residues. CDR3 in amino acids: CASSPRRGNTGELFF. The CDR3, as DNA: TGTGCCAGCAGTCCCCGGCGGGGGAACACCGGGGAGCTGTTTTTT.

This chain joins TRBV24-1 and TRBJ2-7, with D tentatively TRBD2 (6 bases). CDR3 length: 18 amino acids. Deletions cut 5 bases from V and 0 bases from J, with 22 bases between. Germline CDR1 KGHDR, CDR2 SFDVKD. CDR3 residues: CATSVLSGARAGSYEQYF. In DNA, the CDR3 is TGTGCCACCAGTGTCCTCTCGGGAGCCAGGGCGGGCTCCTACGAGCAGTACTTC.

The chain uses TRBV5-1 and TRBJ1-1; a weak D match, TRBD1 (6 bases). The CDR3 is 13 amino acids. V lost 2 bases and J lost 5, with 10 bases in between. Germline CDR1 SGHRS, CDR2 YFSETQ. The DNA of the CDR3 is TGCGCCAGCAGCTTTGGACAGCAGACTGAAGCTTTCTTT. Protein sequence: CASSFGQQTEAFF.

The genes are TRBV9 and TRBJ1-4, with D tentatively TRBD1 (5 bases). This CDR3 contains 13 residues. Looked up from germline, CDR1 is SGDLS and CDR2 is YYNGEE. Deletions cut 3 bases from V and 8 bases from J, with 11 bases between. The CDR3 loop reads CASSGGWGEKLFF. The CDR3 DNA is TGTGCCAGCAGCGGGGGATGGGGCGAAAAACTGTTTTTT.

The chain carries TRBV7-9 and TRBJ2-2; 10 bases are a match to TRBD1. This CDR3 comprises 18 residues. CDR1 is SEHNR, CDR2 FQNEAQ, per germline (reference sequence). The V gene end was trimmed by 5 bases and the J gene end by 7 bases; junction bases not matched to a gene: 16. CDR3 amino acids: CASSTHTGTGALDGELFF. CDR3 bases: TGTGCCAGCAGCACACACACCGGGACAGGGGCTCTTGACGGGGAGCTGTTTTTT. The entire variable domain, with the rest obtained from reference TRBV7-9 and TRBJ2-2, is as follows: DTGVSQNPRHKITKRGQNVTFRCDPISEHNRLYWYRQTLGQGPEFLTYFQNEAQLEKSRLLSDRFSAERPKGSFSTLEIQRTEQGDSAMYLCASSTHTGTGALDGELFFGEGSRLTVL.

The V and J genes are TRBV28 and TRBJ1-1, with D possibly TRBD1 on 5 matching bases. CDR1 is MDHEN, CDR2 SYDVKM, per germline. V lost 3 bases, J lost 2 bases, and 13 bases lay in between. CDR3 length: 15 amino acids. CDR3 DNA sequence: TGTGCCAGCAGTTTCGCGGGGGAGGGTAACACTGAAGCTTTCTTT. This encodes CASSFAGEGNTEAFF.

V gene TRBV11-2 combines with J gene TRBJ2-3; TRBD1 matches 9 bases. The germline V gene encodes CDR1 SGHAT and CDR2 FQNNGV. J was trimmed by 0 bases and V by 5 bases; bases with no gene match: 9. The CDR3 length is 17 residues. CDR3 region: CASSGGQGLSSTDTQYF. DNA of the CDR3: TGTGCCAGCAGCGGGGGACAGGGCCTTTCTAGCACAGATACGCAGTATTTT.

The CDR3 nucleotides read TGTGCCAGCAGCAAAGCGCGGCGGGAGGGTTTTAGCCACGAGCAGTACTTC. Translation: CASSKARREGFSHEQYF. V usage is TRBV21-1 and J usage is TRBJ2-7; the table assigns TRBD2, which was not confirmed against the DNA. TRBV21-1 represents a pseudogene. The length of the CDR3 is 17 residues.

This clone is a singleton in its sample. The rearrangement links TRBV5-8 to TRBJ1-1, with D hard to call. The V gene's germline CDR1 is SGHTS and CDR2 YDEGEE. V dropped 4 bases and J dropped 3 bases, with 10 bases sitting between them. CDR3 length: 13 amino acids. The CDR3 DNA follows: TGTGCCAGCAGCCCCTCCTACTACACTGAAGCTTTCTTT. This sequence encodes CASSPSYYTEAFF.

The chain joins TRBV2 to TRBJ1-2; D might be TRBD1 (5 bases). This CDR3 has 16 amino acids. V was trimmed by 4 bases and J by 8 bases, leaving 23 bases between them. Germline V CDR1 and CDR2: SNHLY, FYNNEI. The CDR3 sequence is CASSAGTSWMGPGYTF. The CDR3, as DNA: TGTGCCAGCAGTGCCGGGACTTCCTGGATGGGTCCCGGCTACACCTTC.

The V call is TRBV5-1, the J call TRBJ2-3; TRBD2 matches at 13 bases. V shed 4 bases and J 2 bases; nucleotides not matched to a gene: 4. The germline CDR1 and CDR2 sequences are SGHRS and YFSETQ. This CDR3 contains 16 residues. The CDR3 DNA sequence: TGCGCCAGCAGCACCGGGACTAGCGGGGCCACAGATACGCAGTATTTT. Protein: CASSTGTSGATDTQYF. Complete variable domain (other parts from reference TRBV5-1 and TRBJ2-3): KAGVTQTPRYLIKTRGQQVTLSCSPISGHRSVSWYQQTPGQGLQFLFEYFSETQRNKGNFPGRFSGRQFSNSRSEMNVSTLELGDSALYLCASSTGTSGATDTQYFGPGTRLTVL.